Listed below are T cell receptor beta chains from one sample, sequenced in a study of cytomegalovirus exposure and HLA in healthy donors. Generated by immunoSEQ multiplex PCR, the TCRdb table keeps only in-frame clones and is missing some. Seen here are some 160,000 clones, over 65% observed once, and the top ten hold approximately 3%. Sequencing used PBMCs. The receptors originated from a woman in her thirties or forties in good health and CMV-seronegative. CDR3s include the opening cysteine and the closing phenylalanine or tryptophan. A D gene is named only where the DNA matches it firmly. Not all rows give a size; the values are once, few, many and, for expanded clones, a class.

few,TRBJ2-7,TRBV5-5,TRBD2,CASSWILAGGLYEQYF,TGTGCCAGCAGCTGGATACTAGCGGGAGGACTCTACGAGCAGTACTTC
NA,TRBJ2-7,TRBV4-1,NA,CASSQVFQVTYEQYF,TGCGCCAGCAGCCAAGTGTTCCAGGTGACCTACGAGCAGTACTTC
NA,TRBJ1-2,TRBV4-2,NA,CASSQDLRQRYGYTF,TGTGCCAGCAGCCAAGATCTGAGACAGCGATATGGCTACACCTTC
NA,TRBJ2-1,TRBV19,TRBD1,CASSTTGQTYNEQFF,TGTGCCAGTAGTACCACGGGACAGACCTACAATGAGCAGTTCTTC
NA,TRBJ2-3,TRBV6-1,NA,CATRGGLVTQYF,TGTGCCACCAGAGGGGGTCTAGTTACGCAGTATTTT
NA,TRBJ2-7,TRBV5-6,NA,CASRLGQTYEQYF,TGTGCCAGCAGGCTTGGACAGACCTACGAGCAGTACTTC
NA,TRBJ1-3,TRBV5-1,TRBD1,CASRMTGGHTIYF,TGCGCCAGCAGGATGACAGGGGGCCACACCATATATTTT
NA,TRBJ1-3,TRBV5-1,NA,CASSGGTVGSGNTIYF,TGCGCCAGCAGCGGCGGGACGGTCGGCTCTGGAAACACCATATATTTT
NA,TRBJ1-1,TRBV6-6,TRBD1,CASTGQALNTEAFF,TGTGCCAGCACCGGACAGGCTTTGAACACTGAAGCTTTCTTT
NA,TRBJ1-6,TRBV5-1,NA,CASSLAGGGTVPNSPLHF,TGCGCCAGCAGCTTGGCCGGCGGGGGGACGGTACCTAATTCACCCCTCCACTTT
NA,TRBJ2-7,TRBV10-1,NA,CASSPGSSSYEQYF,TGCGCCAGCAGTCCCGGGTCTAGCTCCTACGAGCAGTACTTC
NA,TRBJ2-5,TRBV7-9,TRBD1,CASSTQGQPQETQYF,TGTGCCAGCAGCACCCAGGGACAGCCCCAAGAGACCCAGTACTTC
NA,TRBJ2-5,TRBV5-4,TRBD2,CASSPVGGTSGQETQYF,TGTGCCAGCAGCCCCGTCGGGGGAACTAGCGGCCAAGAGACCCAGTACTTC
few,TRBJ1-3,TRBV5-4,TRBD1,CASSTTGGRNTIYF,TGTGCCAGCAGCACGACAGGGGGACGGAACACCATATATTTT
NA,TRBJ2-7,TRBV7-2,NA,CASSFYSVYEQYF,TGTGCCAGCAGCTTCTATAGCGTTTACGAGCAGTACTTC
NA,TRBJ2-7,TRBV27,NA,CASSFAKIIPYEQYF,TGTGCCAGCAGTTTCGCGAAGATTATACCCTACGAGCAGTACTTC
NA,TRBJ1-2,TRBV6-5,NA,CASSRVRGTISGYTF,TGTGCCAGCAGTCGAGTACGCGGGACGATTAGTGGCTACACCTTC
NA,TRBJ2-2,TRBV5-1,NA,CASSAQVGNTGELFF,TGCGCCAGCAGCGCGCAGGTGGGGAACACCGGGGAGCTGTTTTTT
NA,TRBJ1-1,TRBV19,NA,CASNQQGYTEAFF,TGTGCCAGTAATCAACAGGGATACACTGAAGCTTTCTTT
NA,TRBJ2-5,TRBV4-1,TRBD2,CASSQESWGLAGGSQETQYF,TGCGCCAGCAGCCAAGAATCGTGGGGCCTAGCGGGGGGGTCCCAAGAGACCCAGTACTTC
NA,TRBJ1-2,TRBV19,TRBD1,CASSRVGQGGYGYTF,TGTGCCAGTAGTAGGGTCGGACAGGGAGGGTATGGCTACACCTTC
NA,TRBJ1-2,TRBV7-9,NA,CASSPGRGGYGYTF,TGTGCCAGCAGCCCGGGCCGGGGGGGCTATGGCTACACCTTC
once,TRBJ2-3,TRBV19,NA,CASSINSATDTQYF,TGTGCCAGTAGTATTAATAGCGCCACAGATACGCAGTATTTT
NA,TRBJ2-5,TRBV5-1,NA,CASAPGGGARKTQYF,TGCGCCAGCGCCCCAGGAGGGGGGGCGAGAAAGACCCAGTACTTC
NA,TRBJ1-1,TRBV28,TRBD1,CASRSPQGAGWNTEAFF,TGTGCCAGCAGGAGTCCACAGGGGGCGGGTTGGAACACTGAAGCTTTCTTT
NA,TRBJ1-5,TRBV11-2,TRBD1,CASSFGQGSNQPQHF,TGTGCCAGCAGCTTTGGACAGGGTAGCAATCAGCCCCAGCATTTT
NA,TRBJ1-6,TRBV6-1,TRBD1,CASSNTGGVSSPLHF,TGTGCCAGCAGTAATACAGGGGGTGTAAGTTCACCCCTCCACTTT
NA,TRBJ2-3,TRBV7-3,NA,CASSLTSTTDTQYF,TGTGCCAGCAGCTTAACTTCTACTACAGATACGCAGTATTTT
NA,TRBJ1-2,TRBV28,NA,CASSLRDYGYTF,TGTGCCAGCAGTTTACGGGACTATGGCTACACCTTC
NA,TRBJ1-2,TRBV5-4,NA,CASSRGVANYGYTF,TGTGCCAGCAGCCGGGGGGTAGCTAACTATGGCTACACCTTC
NA,TRBJ1-6,TRBV7-2,NA,CASGSSYNSPLHF,TGTGCCAGCGGGAGCTCCTATAATTCACCCCTCCACTTT
NA,TRBJ1-1,TRBV18,NA,CASFYTGMDTEAFF,TGTGCCAGCTTCTACACAGGGATGGACACTGAAGCTTTCTTT
NA,TRBJ1-2,TRBV6-5,TRBD1,CASSSTQGYGYTF,TGTGCCAGCAGCTCCACACAGGGGTATGGCTACACCTTC
medium-sized,TRBJ1-5,TRBV7-2,TRBD1,CASSLRQGSNQPQHF,TGTGCCAGCAGCCTACGACAGGGGAGCAATCAGCCCCAGCATTTT
NA,TRBJ1-1,TRBV6-4,NA,CASRSLLGTEAFF,TGTGCCAGCAGGTCCCTTCTCGGCACTGAAGCTTTCTTT
NA,TRBJ2-3,TRBV14,TRBD2,CASSRKRGGTDTQYF,TGTGCCAGCAGTCGGAAGCGGGGCGGCACAGATACGCAGTATTTT
NA,TRBJ1-2,TRBV6-5,NA,CASSYAEGVWVYGYTF,TGTGCCAGCAGTTACGCCGAGGGGGTTTGGGTGTATGGCTACACCTTC
NA,TRBJ1-2,TRBV16,NA,CASSPPGSHSGYTF,TGTGCCAGCAGCCCGCCAGGCTCCCACTCTGGCTACACCTTC
NA,TRBJ2-2,TRBV5-1,TRBD2,CASWASGGYTGELFF,TGCGCCAGCTGGGCGAGCGGGGGATACACCGGGGAGCTGTTTTTT
NA,TRBJ2-2,TRBV7-2,TRBD2,CASPASGGLNRGTGELFF,TGTGCCTCCCCGGCTAGCGGGGGGCTGAACCGGGGGACCGGGGAGCTGTTTTTT
NA,TRBJ2-7,TRBV7-6,TRBD1,CASSRGQGATEQYF,TGTGCCAGCAGTCGAGGACAGGGGGCGACCGAGCAGTACTTC
NA,TRBJ1-1,TRBV5-1,TRBD1,CASSRDRLNTEAFF,TGCGCCAGCAGCAGGGACAGGCTGAACACTGAAGCTTTCTTT
few,TRBJ1-4,TRBV5-4,NA,CASSLDRDIQLFF,TGTGCCAGCAGCTTAGACCGGGACATCCAACTGTTTTTT
NA,TRBJ1-1,TRBV18,NA,CASSPNIGGNTEAFF,TGTGCCAGCTCACCTAACATCGGGGGAAACACTGAAGCTTTCTTT
few,TRBJ2-7,TRBV5-1,TRBD1,CASSPDGQGRFHEQYF,TGCGCCAGCAGCCCGGATGGACAGGGGCGATTCCACGAGCAGTACTTC
NA,TRBJ1-1,TRBV19,NA,CASTGGALDTEAFF,TGTGCCAGCACGGGGGGCGCCTTGGACACTGAAGCTTTCTTT
NA,TRBJ2-1,TRBV7-3,TRBD2,CASSPRTSGTTSYNEQFF,TGTGCCAGCAGCCCGAGGACTAGCGGGACCACATCCTACAATGAGCAGTTCTTC
NA,TRBJ1-2,TRBV6-5,NA,CASSLTGNYGYTF,TGTGCCAGCAGTTTGACGGGTAACTATGGCTACACCTTC
NA,TRBJ1-4,TRBV4-2,TRBD1,CASSQAGGEEKLFF,TGTGCCAGCAGCCAAGCAGGGGGCGAGGAAAAACTGTTTTTT
NA,TRBJ1-2,TRBV4-1,NA,CASSPSQTWPYGYTF,TGCGCCAGCAGCCCGTCCCAAACGTGGCCCTATGGCTACACCTTC
few,TRBJ1-4,TRBV5-1,NA,CASSLGRDEKLFF,TGCGCCAGCAGCTTGGGCAGGGATGAAAAACTGTTTTTT
few,TRBJ1-1,TRBV6-4,NA,CASPRREGTEAFF,TGTGCCAGCCCGAGGCGCGAGGGCACTGAAGCTTTCTTT
NA,TRBJ2-7,TRBV12-2,NA,CASRPKPGQGNYEQYF,TGTGCAAGTCGCCCCAAACCGGGACAGGGGAACTACGAGCAGTACTTC
NA,TRBJ1-4,TRBV18,NA,CASSAGVLNEKLFF,TGTGCCAGCTCAGCAGGGGTCCTGAATGAAAAACTGTTTTTT
NA,TRBJ1-3,TRBV7-6,NA,CASSYTDRANTIYF,TGTGCCAGCAGCTACACGGACAGAGCGAACACCATATATTTT